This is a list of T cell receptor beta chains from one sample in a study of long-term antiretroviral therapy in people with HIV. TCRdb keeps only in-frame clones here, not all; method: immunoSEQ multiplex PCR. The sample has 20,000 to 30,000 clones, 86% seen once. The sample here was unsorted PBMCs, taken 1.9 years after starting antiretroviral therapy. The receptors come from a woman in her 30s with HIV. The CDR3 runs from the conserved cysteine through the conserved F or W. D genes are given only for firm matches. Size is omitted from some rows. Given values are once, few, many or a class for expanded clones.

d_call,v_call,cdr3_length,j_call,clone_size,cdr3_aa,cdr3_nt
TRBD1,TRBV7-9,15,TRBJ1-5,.,CASSLTGNSNQPQHF,TGTGCCAGCAGCCTGACAGGGAATAGCAATCAGCCCCAGCATTTT
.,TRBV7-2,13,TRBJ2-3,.,CASRTRSTDTQYF,TGTGCCAGCAGGACGAGGTCCACAGATACGCAGTATTTT
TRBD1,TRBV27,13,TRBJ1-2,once,CASSLRAGGGYTF,TGTGCCAGCAGTTTAAGGGCAGGGGGCGGCTACACCTTC
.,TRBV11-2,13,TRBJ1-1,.,CASSQFTGSEAFF,TGTGCCAGCAGCCAATTTACGGGGAGTGAAGCTTTCTTT
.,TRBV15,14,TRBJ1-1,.,CATSRTTVNTEAFF,TGTGCCACCAGCAGAACGACAGTGAACACTGAAGCTTTCTTT
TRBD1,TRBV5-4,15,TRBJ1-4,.,CASSSAGTGDEKLFF,TGTGCCAGCAGCTCAGCCGGGACAGGGGATGAAAAACTGTTTTTT
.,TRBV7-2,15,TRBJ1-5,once,CASSRVIDSNQPQHF,TGTGCCAGCAGCCGGGTCATAGATAGCAATCAGCCCCAGCATTTT
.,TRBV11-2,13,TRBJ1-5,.,CASSPLPSQPQHF,TGTGCCAGCAGCCCTCTACCTTCGCAGCCCCAGCATTTT
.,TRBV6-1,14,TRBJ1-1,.,CASSSGAGRNEAFF,TGTGCCAGCAGTTCGGGGGCAGGGAGGAATGAAGCTTTCTTT
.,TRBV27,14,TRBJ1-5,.,CASRAQGGYQPQHF,TGTGCCAGCAGGGCGCAAGGGGGATATCAGCCCCAGCATTTT
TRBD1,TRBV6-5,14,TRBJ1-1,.,CASRQQGVRTEAFF,TGTGCCAGCAGACAACAGGGGGTGAGGACTGAAGCTTTCTTT
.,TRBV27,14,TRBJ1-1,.,CASSPSDRNTEAFF,TGTGCCAGCAGCCCCTCCGACAGGAACACTGAAGCTTTCTTT
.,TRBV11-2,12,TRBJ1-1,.,CASSLWTPEAFF,TGTGCCAGCAGCTTGTGGACGCCAGAAGCTTTCTTT
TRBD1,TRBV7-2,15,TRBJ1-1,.,CASSAQGGGITEAFF,TGTGCCAGCAGCGCGCAAGGGGGCGGTATCACTGAAGCTTTCTTT